The rows below give T cell receptor beta chains drawn from one sample of a study of CD8 T cells in Susac syndrome. TCRdb redid the calling of the immunoSEQ multiplex PCR reads with MiXCR, one entry per CDR3 protein. In the table there are approximately 160,000 distinct CDR3 sequences, around 93% of which are singletons. Sequenced sample: CD4+ T cells from PBMCs. These receptor sequences come from a human donor in good health. Each CDR3 is given with its conserved first and last residue. A D gene is named only where the DNA matches it firmly.

CASSNAGTSGETQYF TRBD2 TRBV6-1
CASSPVGGFYNEQFF NA TRBV7-9
CASSLTGWGKLFF NA TRBV27
CASSLDAGNTEAFF NA TRBV5-1
CASSESLAVQETQYF TRBD2 TRBV2
CASSLSSGRDTQYF NA TRBV5-1
CASSPRTGPYGYTF NA TRBV7-8
CASNNALEYEQYF NA TRBV2
CASGLGQGADNEQFF TRBD1 TRBV12-5
CATSSRTGLGNQPQHF TRBD1 TRBV15
CASSHPRDRVWNTEAFF TRBD1 TRBV12-3/TRBV12-4
CASSLNGGANTQYF NA TRBV13
CASSQTNTGELFF NA TRBV3-1
CASSLRPRAFF NA TRBV5-8
CASSTPPGREGAYIDTQYF NA TRBV4-1
CASSSKRLGGAYGYTF NA TRBV5-6
CASSTDGRGYEQYF NA TRBV19
CSAWGGGDTEAFF NA TRBV20-1
CSASTGQGPEKLFF TRBD1 TRBV20-1
CASTTNNYGYTF NA TRBV2
CASSQGGGADTQYF NA TRBV9
CASSRPDRESTEAFF TRBD1 TRBV3-1
CASSPAVAKNIQYF NA TRBV7-2
CASSQKGGYNSPLHF TRBD1 TRBV5-1
CASSFWGTTDTQYF NA TRBV27
CASSEKVHHSPGPWYEQYF NA TRBV6-1
CASSLGGTDGYGYTF NA TRBV5-6
CASSQEGPQTGELFF NA TRBV4-2
CSGLTEEAFF NA TRBV29-1
CASSYRGGPDEQYF TRBD2 TRBV6-5
CSAGDPRGTEAFF NA TRBV29-1
CASSERGSDTGELFF NA TRBV2
CASSFWRGTTDTQYF NA TRBV27
CASSLTAGANYGYTF NA TRBV7-3
CSVEDLLGDPFTDTQYF NA TRBV29-1
CASRTRGNQPQHF NA TRBV6-1
CASSQEGGGNQPQHF TRBD1 TRBV4-1
CASSSDGYNSPLHF NA TRBV3-1
CASSLVTGGDRETQYF TRBD1 TRBV5-1
CSVQQGARTEAFF TRBD1 TRBV29-1
CASTLGGQGGTEAFF TRBD1 TRBV6-1
CAIGGDRDNYGYTF TRBD1 TRBV10-3
CASSRERDTEAFF NA TRBV18
CASGRDPSYNEQFF NA TRBV11-2
CASTQQGTKNIQYF TRBD1 TRBV6-6
CASTRGGSNQPQHF NA TRBV6-1
CASSEVGGNGYTF NA TRBV2
CAWAGPSSTDTQYF NA TRBV30
CASSLLRGLSTYEQYF NA TRBV7-9
CASRVGRSPLHF NA TRBV28
CASSTIQGSSPLHF TRBD1 TRBV18
CSARDIRQGNNSPLHF TRBD1 TRBV20-1
CASSYSSLGHANTEAFF NA TRBV6-5
CASSFGTGGNIQYF TRBD1 TRBV5-1
CSARGAGAVETQYF NA TRBV20-1